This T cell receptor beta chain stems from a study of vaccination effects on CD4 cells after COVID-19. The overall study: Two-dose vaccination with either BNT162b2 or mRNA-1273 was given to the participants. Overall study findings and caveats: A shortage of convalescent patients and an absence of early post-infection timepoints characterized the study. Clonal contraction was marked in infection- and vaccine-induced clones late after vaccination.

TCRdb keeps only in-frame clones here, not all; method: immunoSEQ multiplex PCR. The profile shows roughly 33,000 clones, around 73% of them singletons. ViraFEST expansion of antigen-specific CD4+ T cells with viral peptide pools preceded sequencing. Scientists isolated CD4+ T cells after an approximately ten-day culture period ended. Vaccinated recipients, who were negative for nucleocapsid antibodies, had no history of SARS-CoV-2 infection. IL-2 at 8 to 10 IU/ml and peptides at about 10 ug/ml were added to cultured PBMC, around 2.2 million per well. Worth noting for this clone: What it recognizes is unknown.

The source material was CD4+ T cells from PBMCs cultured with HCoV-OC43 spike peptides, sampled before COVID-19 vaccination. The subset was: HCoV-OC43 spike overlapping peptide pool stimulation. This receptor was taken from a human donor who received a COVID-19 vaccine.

The CDR3 region is CASRHGLAGVMTGTQYF. The CDR3 nucleotides are TGCGCCAGCAGACACGGACTAGCGGGGGTCATGACGGGGACCCAGTACTTC. The V gene is TRBV4-1, the J gene TRBJ2-5; 13 bases fit TRBD2. V gave up 6 bases and J gave up 7 bases; unmatched junction bases: 14. The CDR3 is made up of 17 amino acids. Germline CDR1 MGHRA, CDR2 YSYEKL.